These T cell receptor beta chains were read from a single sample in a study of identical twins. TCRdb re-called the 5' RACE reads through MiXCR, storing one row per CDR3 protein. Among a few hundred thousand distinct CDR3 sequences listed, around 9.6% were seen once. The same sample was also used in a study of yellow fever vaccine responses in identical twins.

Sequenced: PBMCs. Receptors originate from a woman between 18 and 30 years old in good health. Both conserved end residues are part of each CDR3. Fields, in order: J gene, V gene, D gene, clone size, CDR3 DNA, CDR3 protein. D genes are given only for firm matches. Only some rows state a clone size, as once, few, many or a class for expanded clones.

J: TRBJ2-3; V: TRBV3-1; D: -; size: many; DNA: TGTGCCAGCAGCCAAGGGGGACGGACCAACACCCCAGATACGCAGTATTTT; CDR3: CASSQGGRTNTPDTQYF
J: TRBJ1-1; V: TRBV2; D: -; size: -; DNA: TGTGCCAGCGCAACAGGGCCGAACACTGAAGCTTTCTTT; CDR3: CASATGPNTEAFF
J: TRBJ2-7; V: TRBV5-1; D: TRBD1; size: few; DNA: TGCGCCAGCAGCTCGAGGGAGACAGGGGGCTCTCGATACGAGCAGTACTTC; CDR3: CASSSRETGGSRYEQYF
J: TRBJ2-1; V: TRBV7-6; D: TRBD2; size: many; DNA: TGTGCCAGCAGCCTGGGGGGGATTCTGGATGAGCAGTTCTTC; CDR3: CASSLGGILDEQFF
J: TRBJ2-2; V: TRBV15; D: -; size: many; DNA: TGTGCCACCAGCAGAGTTACAGGCCCCACCGGGGAGCTGTTTTTT; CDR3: CATSRVTGPTGELFF
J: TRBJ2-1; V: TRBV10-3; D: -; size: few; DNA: TGTGCCATCAGTGAGGTAGACGGTGAGCAGTTCTTC; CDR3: CAISEVDGEQFF
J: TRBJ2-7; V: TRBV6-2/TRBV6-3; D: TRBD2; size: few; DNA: TGTGCCAGCAGTTATGGCGGGAGCGGGCACGAGCAGTACTTC; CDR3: CASSYGGSGHEQYF
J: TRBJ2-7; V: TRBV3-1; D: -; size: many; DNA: TGTGCCAGCAGCCTCGACAGACCTTCCGACTACGAGCAGTACTTC; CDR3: CASSLDRPSDYEQYF
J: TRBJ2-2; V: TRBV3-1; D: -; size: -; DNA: TGTGCCAGCAGCCTGACGGTGTTTGCGAACACCGGGGAGCTGTTTTTT; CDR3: CASSLTVFANTGELFF
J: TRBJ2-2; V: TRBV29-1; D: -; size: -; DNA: TGCAGCGTTGTCGGGGCCGGCGGGGAGCTGTTTTTT; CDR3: CSVVGAGGELFF
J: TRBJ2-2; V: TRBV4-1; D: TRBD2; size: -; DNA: TGCGCCAGCAGCCAAACGCTCAGCGGGAGGGCGGCAAACACCGGGGAGCTGTTTTTT; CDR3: CASSQTLSGRAANTGELFF
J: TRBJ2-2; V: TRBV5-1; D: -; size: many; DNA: TGCGCCAGCAGCTTGGCCTGGCAGGGGAGGAACGGGGAGCTGTTTTTT; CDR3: CASSLAWQGRNGELFF
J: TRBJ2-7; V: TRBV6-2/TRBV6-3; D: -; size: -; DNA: TGTGCCAGCAGTGAGGGACACGTTTACGAGCAGTACTTC; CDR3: CASSEGHVYEQYF
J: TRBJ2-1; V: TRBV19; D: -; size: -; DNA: TGTGCCAGCACCCCCTCAGGACGGAGCTCCTACAATGAGCAGTTCTTC; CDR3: CASTPSGRSSYNEQFF
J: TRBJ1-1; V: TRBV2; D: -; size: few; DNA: TGTGCCAGCAGCCCATCCTCAGGGGAAGCCCCCCGAGCTTTCTTT; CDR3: CASSPSSGEAPRAFF
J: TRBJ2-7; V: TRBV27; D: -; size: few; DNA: TGTGCCAGCAGTTTAGGTATCGGGGCATACGAGCAGTACTTC; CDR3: CASSLGIGAYEQYF
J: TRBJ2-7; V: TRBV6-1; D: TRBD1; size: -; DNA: TGTGCCAGCGCCACGACAGGGTATTCCTACGAGCAGTACTTC; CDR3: CASATTGYSYEQYF
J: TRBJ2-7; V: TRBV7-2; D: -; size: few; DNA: TGTGCCAGCAGCTTAGCTTATCTCTACGAGCAGTACTTC; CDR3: CASSLAYLYEQYF
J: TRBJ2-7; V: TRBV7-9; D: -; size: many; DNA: TGTGCCAGCAGCCAGGGACTGACAAGCTCCTACGAGCAGTACTTC; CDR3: CASSQGLTSSYEQYF
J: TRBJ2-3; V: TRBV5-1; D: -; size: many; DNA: TGCGCCAGCAGTTGGCAAAGCACAGATACGCAGTATTTT; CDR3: CASSWQSTDTQYF
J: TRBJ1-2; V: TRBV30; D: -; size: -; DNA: TGTGCCTGGAGTCGGGCAGGGCCAACTAACTATGGCTACACCTTC; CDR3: CAWSRAGPTNYGYTF
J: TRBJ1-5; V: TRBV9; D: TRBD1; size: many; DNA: TGTGCCAGCAGCGCGTGGGACAGTTCCAATCAGCCCCAGCATTTT; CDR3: CASSAWDSSNQPQHF
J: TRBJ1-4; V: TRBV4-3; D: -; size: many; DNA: TGCGCCAGCAGCCAAGGATACAACGAAAAACTGTTTTTT; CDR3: CASSQGYNEKLFF